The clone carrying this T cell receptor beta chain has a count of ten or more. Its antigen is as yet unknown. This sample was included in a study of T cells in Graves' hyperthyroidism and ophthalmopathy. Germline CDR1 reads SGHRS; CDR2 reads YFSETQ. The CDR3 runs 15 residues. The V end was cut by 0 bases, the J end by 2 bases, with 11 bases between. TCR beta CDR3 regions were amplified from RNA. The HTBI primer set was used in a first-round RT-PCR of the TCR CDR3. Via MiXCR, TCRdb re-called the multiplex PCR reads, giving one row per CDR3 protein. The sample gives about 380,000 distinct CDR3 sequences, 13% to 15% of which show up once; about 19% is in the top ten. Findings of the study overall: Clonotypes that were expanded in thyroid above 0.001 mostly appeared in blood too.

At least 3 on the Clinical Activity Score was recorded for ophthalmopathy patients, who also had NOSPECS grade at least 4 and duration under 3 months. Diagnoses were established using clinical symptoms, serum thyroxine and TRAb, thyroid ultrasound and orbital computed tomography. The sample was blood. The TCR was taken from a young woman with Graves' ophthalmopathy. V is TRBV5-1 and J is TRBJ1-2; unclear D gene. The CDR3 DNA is TGCGCCAGCAGCTTGGCCGGAACGGACAACTATGGCTACACCTTC. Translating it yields CASSLAGTDNYGYTF.